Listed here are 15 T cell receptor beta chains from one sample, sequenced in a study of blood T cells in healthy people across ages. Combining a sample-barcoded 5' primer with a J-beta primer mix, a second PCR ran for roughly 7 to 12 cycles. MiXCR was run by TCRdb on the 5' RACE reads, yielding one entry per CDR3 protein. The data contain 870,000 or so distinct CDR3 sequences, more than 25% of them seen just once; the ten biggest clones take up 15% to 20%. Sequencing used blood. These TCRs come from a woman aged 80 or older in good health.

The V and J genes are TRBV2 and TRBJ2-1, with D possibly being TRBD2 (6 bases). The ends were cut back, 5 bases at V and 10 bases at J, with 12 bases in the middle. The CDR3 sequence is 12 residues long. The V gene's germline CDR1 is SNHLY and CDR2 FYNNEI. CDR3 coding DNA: TGTGCCAGCAGTCCCACGGGGGTCGAGCAGTTCTTC. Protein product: CASSPTGVEQFF.

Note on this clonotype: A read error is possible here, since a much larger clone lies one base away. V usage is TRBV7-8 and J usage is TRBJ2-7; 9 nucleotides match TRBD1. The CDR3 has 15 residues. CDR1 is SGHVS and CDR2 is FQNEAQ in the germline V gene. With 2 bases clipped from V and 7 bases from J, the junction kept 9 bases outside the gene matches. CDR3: CASSLHRGPGNEQYF. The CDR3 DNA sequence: TGTGCCAGCAGCTTACACAGGGGGCCGGGCAATGAGCAGTACTTC. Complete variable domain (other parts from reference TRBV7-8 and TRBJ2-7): GAGVSQSPRYKVAKRGQDVALRCDPISGHVSLFWYQQALGQGPEFLTYFQNEAQLDKSGLPSDRFFAERPEGSVSTLKIQRTQQEDSAVYLCASSLHRGPGNEQYFGPGTRLTVT.

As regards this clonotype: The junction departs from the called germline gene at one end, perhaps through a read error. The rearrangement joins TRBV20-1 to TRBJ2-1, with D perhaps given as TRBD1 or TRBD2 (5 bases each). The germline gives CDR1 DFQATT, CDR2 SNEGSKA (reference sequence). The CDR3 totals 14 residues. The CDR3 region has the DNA TGCAGTGCCTTTTCTGGGGGATCCTACAATGGGCAGTTCTTC. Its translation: CSAFSGGSYNGQFF.

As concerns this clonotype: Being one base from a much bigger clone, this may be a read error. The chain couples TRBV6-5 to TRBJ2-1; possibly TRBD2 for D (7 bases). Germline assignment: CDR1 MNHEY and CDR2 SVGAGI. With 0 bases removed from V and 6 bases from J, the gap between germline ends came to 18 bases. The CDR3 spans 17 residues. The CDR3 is CASSYSTLAGACNEQFF. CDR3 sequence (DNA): TGTGCCAGCAGTTACTCGACCTTGGCGGGGGCCTGCAATGAGCAGTTCTTC.

The CDR3 coding sequence is TGTGCCAGCAGTACTTGGACAGGGAGAAACGAGCAGTACTTC. As protein: CASSTWTGRNEQYF. V gene TRBV28 combines with J gene TRBJ2-7; 8 bases fit TRBD1. The J segment lost 5 bases and the V segment lost 5 bases, leaving 8 bases of the junction unmatched. From germline, CDR1 is MDHEN and CDR2 SYDVKM. This CDR3 is 14 amino acids long.

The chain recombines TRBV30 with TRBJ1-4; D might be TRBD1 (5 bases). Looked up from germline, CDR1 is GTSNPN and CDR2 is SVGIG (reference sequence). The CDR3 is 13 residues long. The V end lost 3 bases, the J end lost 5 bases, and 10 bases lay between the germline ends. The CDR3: CAWRGPPNEKLFF. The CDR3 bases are TGTGCCTGGAGGGGACCACCGAATGAAAAACTGTTTTTT.

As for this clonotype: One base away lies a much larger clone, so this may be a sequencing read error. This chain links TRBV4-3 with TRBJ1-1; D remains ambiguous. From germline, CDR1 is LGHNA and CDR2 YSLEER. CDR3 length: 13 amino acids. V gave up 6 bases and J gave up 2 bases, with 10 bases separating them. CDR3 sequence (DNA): TGCGCCAGCAGGGGCAGCAGCAACACTGAAGCTTTCTTT. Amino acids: CASRGSSNTEAFF.

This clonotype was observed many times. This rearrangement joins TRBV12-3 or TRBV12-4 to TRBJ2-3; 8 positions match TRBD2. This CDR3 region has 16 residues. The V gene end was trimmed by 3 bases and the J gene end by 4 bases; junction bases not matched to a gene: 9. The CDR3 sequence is CASSFGTRGGADTQYF. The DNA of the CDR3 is TGTGCCAGCAGTTTTGGGACTAGGGGTGGTGCAGATACGCAGTATTTT.

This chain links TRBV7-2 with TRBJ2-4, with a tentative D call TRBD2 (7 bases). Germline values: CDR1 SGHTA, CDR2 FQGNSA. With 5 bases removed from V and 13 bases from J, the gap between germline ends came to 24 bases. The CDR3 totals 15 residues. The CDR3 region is CASSLSLGGAAEQYF. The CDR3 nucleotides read TGTGCCAGCAGCCTAAGTCTAGGGGGGGCGGCTGAGCAGTACTTC.

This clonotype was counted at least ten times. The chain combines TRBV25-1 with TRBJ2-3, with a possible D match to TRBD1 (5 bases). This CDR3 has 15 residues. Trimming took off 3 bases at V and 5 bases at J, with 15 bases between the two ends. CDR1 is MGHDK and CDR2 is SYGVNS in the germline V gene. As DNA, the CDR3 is TGTGCCAGCAGTGAGCCGCAGGGTGGGGTAGATACGCAGTATTTT. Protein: CASSEPQGGVDTQYF.

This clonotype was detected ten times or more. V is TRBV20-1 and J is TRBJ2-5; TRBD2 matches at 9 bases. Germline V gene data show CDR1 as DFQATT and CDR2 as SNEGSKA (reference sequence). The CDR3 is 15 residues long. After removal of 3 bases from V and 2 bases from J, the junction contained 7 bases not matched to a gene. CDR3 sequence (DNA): TGCAGTGCTAGGGGGCTAGCGGGGCATCAAGAGACCCAGTACTTC. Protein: CSARGLAGHQETQYF.

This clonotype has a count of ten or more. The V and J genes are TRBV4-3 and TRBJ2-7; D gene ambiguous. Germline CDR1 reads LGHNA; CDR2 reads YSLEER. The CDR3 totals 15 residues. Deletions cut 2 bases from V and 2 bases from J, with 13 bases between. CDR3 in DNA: TGCGCCAGCAGCCAAACCCGCGGCTACGCCTACGAGCAGTACTTC. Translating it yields CASSQTRGYAYEQYF.

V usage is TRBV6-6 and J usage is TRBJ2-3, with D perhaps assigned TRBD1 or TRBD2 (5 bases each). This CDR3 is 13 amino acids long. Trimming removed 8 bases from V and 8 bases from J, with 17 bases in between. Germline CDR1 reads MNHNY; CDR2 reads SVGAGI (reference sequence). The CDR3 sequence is CASEGPGSGTQYF. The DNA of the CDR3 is TGTGCCAGCGAGGGGCCTGGCTCAGGTACGCAGTATTTT.

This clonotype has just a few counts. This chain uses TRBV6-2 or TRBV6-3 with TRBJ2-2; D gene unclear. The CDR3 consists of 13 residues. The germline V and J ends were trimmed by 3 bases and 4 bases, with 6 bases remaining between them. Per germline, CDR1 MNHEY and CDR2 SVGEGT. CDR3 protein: CASSYFGTGELFF. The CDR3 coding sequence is TGTGCCAGCAGTTATTTTGGCACCGGGGAGCTGTTTTTT.

The CDR3 DNA follows: TGTGCCTGGAATGGCCCGTGGGGACAGGGTACCGGCTACACCTTC. It yields the protein CAWNGPWGQGTGYTF. This chain links TRBV30 with TRBJ1-2; 9 positions agree with TRBD1. Germline-derived CDR1 and CDR2 are GTSNPN and SVGIG (reference sequence). CDR3 length: 15 amino acids. V shed 4 bases, J shed 8 bases, and the junction held 14 bases outside the gene matches.